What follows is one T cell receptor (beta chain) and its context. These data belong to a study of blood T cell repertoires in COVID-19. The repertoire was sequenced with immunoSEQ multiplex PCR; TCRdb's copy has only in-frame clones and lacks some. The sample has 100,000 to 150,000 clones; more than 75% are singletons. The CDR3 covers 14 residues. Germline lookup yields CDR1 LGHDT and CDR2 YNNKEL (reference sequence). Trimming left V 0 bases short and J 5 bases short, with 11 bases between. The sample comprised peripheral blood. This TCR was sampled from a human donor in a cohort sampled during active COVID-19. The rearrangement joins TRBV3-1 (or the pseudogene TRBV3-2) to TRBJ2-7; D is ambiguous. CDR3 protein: CASSQEVGFDEQYF. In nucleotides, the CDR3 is TGTGCCAGCAGCCAAGAGGTCGGTTTCGACGAGCAGTACTTC.